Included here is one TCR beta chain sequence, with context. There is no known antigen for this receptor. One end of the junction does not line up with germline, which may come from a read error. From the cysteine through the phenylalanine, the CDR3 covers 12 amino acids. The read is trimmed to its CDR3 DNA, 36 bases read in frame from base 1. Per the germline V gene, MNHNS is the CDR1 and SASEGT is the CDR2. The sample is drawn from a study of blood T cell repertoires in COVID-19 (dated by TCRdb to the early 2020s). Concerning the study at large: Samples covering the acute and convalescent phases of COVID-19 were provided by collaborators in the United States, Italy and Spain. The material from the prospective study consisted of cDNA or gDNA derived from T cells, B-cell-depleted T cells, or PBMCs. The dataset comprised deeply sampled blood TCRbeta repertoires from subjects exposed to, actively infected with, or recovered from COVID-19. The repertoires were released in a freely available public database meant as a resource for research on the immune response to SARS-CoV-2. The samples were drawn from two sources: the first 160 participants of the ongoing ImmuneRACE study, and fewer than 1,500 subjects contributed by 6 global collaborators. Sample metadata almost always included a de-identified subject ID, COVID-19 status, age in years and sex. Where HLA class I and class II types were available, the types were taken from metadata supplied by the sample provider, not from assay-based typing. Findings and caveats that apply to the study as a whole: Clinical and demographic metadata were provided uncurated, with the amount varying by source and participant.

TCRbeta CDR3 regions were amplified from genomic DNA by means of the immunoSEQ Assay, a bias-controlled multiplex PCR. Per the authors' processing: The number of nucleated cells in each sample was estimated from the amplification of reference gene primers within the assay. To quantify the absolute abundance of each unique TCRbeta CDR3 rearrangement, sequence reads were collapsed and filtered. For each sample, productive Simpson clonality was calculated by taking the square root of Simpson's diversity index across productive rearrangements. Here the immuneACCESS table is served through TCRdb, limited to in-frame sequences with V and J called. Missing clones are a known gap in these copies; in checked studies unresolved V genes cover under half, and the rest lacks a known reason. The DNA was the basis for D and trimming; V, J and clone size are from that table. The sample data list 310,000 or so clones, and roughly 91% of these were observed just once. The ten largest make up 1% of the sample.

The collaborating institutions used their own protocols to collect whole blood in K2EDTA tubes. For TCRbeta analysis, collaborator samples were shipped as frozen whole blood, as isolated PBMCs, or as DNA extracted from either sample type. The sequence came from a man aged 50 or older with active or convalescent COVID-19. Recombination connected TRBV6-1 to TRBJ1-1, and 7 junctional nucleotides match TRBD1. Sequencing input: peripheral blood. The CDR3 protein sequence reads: CASSSWDSQGYF. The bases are TGTGCCAGCAGTTCCTGGGACAGCCAGGGCTACTTT.